These 6 T cell receptor beta chains were sequenced from one sample in a study of T cell responses to AZD1222 COVID-19 vaccine. The repertoire was sequenced with immunoSEQ multiplex PCR; TCRdb's copy has only in-frame clones and lacks some. The table records about 150,000 clones, 75% to 95% of them present only once. The material was peripheral blood, obtained 28 days after the second dose of the MenACWY control vaccine. Receptor source: an adult who received the MenACWY meningococcal vaccine as a control.

The J gene is TRBJ1-2, the V gene TRBV2, with D unclear. With 5 bases removed from V and 1 base from J, the gap between germline ends came to 8 bases. CDR3 length: 13 amino acids. In germline, CDR1 is SNHLY, CDR2 FYNNEI. CDR3 nucleotides: TGTGCCAGCAGTTTCGACGGTAACTATGGCTACACCTTC. Protein product: CASSFDGNYGYTF.

CDR3 sequence reads: CASSQSIGREDGEAFF. In DNA, the CDR3 is TGCGCCAGCAGTCAATCGATCGGCAGGGAAGACGGTGAAGCTTTCTTT. The J gene is TRBJ1-1, the V gene TRBV23-1; TRBD1 is a possible D gene (5 bases). TRBV23-1 is marked as an open reading frame, function uncertain. The CDR3 consists of 16 residues. V shed 0 bases and J shed 7 bases, with 18 bases lying between them.

V and J are TRBV6-5 and TRBJ2-3; D is possibly TRBD1 or TRBD2 (5 bases each). CDR3 length equals 16 residues. Germline CDR1 reads MNHEY; CDR2 reads SVGAGI. V lost 0 bases and J 1 base, leaving 11 bases between the germline ends. The DNA of the CDR3 is TGTGCCAGCAGTTACTCGGCAGGGACGGGCACAGATACGCAGTATTTT. This encodes CASSYSAGTGTDTQYF.

This clone occurred once. The chain employs TRBV7-2 and TRBJ1-2; 9 bases are a match to TRBD1. V was pared by 6 bases and J by 6 bases, with 11 bases of the junction left unmatched. CDR1 is SGHTA, CDR2 FQGNSA, per germline. This CDR3 contains 15 residues. CDR3 sequence (DNA): TGTGCCAGCAGACCTAGGACAGGGGATGGGGATGGCTACACCTTC. This codes for CASRPRTGDGDGYTF. Full variable domain (rest looked up from reference TRBV7-2 and TRBJ1-2): GAGVSQSPSNKVTEKGKDVELRCDPISGHTALYWYRQSLGQGLEFLIYFQGNSAPDKSGLPSDRFSAERTGGSVSTLTIQRTQQEDSAVYLCASRPRTGDGDGYTFGSGTRLTVV.

The CDR3 region is CASSLVMGGETQYF. CDR3 in DNA: TGTGCCAGCAGCTTAGTGATGGGGGGAGAGACCCAGTACTTC. The chain has TRBV7-2 and TRBJ2-5, with D possibly matching TRBD2 (6 bases). CDR3 size: 14 residues. Trimming removed 1 base at V and 4 bases at J, with 10 bases between. Germline-derived CDR1 and CDR2 are SGHTA and FQGNSA.

V gene TRBV4-3 combines with J gene TRBJ2-1, with 7 bases matching TRBD1. CDR3 length equals 13 residues. Germline V gene data show CDR1 as LGHNA and CDR2 as YSLEER. Germline trimming cut 4 bases from V and 5 bases from J; bases unmatched to any gene: 2. CDR3 DNA: TGCGCCAGCAGCCCCGACAGGGACAATGAGCAGTTCTTC. This translates into CASSPDRDNEQFF.